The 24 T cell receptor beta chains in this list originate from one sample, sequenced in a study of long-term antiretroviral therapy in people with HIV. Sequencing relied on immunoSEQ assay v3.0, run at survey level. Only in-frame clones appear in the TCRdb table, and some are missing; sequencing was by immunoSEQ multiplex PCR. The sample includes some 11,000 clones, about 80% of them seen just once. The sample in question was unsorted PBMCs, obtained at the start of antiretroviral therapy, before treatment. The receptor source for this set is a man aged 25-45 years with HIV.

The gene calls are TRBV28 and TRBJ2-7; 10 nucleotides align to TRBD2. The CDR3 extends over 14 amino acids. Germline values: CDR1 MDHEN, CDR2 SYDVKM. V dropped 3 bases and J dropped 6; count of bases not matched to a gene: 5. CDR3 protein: CASSFLAGAGEQYF. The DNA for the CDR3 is TGTGCCAGCAGTTTTCTAGCGGGAGCGGGCGAGCAGTACTTC.

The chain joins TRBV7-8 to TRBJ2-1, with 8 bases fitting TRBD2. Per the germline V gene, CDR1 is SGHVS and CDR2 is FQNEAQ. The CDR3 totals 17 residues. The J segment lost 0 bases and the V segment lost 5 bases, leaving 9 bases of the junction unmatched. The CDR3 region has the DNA TGTGCCAGCAGCCCACGGACTAGCTTGGTCTCCTACAATGAGCAGTTCTTC. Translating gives CASSPRTSLVSYNEQFF.

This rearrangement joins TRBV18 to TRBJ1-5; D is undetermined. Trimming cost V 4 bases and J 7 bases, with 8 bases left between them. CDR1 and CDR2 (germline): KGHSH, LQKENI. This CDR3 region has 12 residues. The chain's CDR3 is CASSLDDQPQHF. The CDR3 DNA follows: TGTGCCAGCTCACTTGATGACCAGCCCCAGCATTTT.

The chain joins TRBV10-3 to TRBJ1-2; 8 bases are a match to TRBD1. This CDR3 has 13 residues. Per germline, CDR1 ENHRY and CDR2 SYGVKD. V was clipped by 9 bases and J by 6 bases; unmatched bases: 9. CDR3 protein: CAIRFPGQDGYTF. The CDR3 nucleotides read TGTGCCATTAGATTTCCGGGACAGGATGGCTACACCTTC.

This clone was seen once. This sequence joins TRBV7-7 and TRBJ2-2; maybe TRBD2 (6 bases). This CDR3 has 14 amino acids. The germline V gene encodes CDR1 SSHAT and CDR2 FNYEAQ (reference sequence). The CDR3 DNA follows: TGTGCTAGCCAGGCGGGGCAGAACACCGGGGAGCTGTTTTTT. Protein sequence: CASQAGQNTGELFF.

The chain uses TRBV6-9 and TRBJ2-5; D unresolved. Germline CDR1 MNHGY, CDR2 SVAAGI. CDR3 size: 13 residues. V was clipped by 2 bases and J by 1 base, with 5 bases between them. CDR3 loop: CASSYHGQETQYF. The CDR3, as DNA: TGTGCCAGCAGTTATCACGGCCAAGAGACCCAGTACTTC.

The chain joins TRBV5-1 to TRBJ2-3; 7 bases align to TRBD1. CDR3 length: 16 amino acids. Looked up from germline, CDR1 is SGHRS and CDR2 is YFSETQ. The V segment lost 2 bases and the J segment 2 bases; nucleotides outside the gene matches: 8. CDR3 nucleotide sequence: TGCGCCAGCAGCTTCCGAGCAGGGGGTATCACAGATACGCAGTATTTT. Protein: CASSFRAGGITDTQYF.

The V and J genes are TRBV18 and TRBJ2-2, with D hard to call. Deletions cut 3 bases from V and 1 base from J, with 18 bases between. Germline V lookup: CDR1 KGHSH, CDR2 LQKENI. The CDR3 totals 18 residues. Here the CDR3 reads CASSPQDHSTGNTGELFF. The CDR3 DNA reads TGTGCCAGCTCACCCCAGGACCACAGTACGGGGAACACCGGGGAGCTGTTTTTT.

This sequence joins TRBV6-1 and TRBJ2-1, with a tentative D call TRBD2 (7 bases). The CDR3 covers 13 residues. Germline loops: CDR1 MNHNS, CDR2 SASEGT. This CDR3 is CGVGRGPYNEQFF. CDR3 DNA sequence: TGTGGGGTAGGGCGGGGGCCCTACAATGAGCAGTTCTTC.

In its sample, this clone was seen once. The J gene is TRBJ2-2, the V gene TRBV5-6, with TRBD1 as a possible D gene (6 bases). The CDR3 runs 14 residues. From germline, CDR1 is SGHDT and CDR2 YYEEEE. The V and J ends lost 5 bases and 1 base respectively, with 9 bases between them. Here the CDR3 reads CASRTGQNTGELFF. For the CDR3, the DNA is TGTGCCAGCAGAACGGGACAGAACACCGGGGAGCTGTTTTTT.

Written as DNA, the CDR3 is TGTGCCAGTAGTATTCAGGGTCTTAGGAACACCGGGGAGCTGTTTTTT. It translates to CASSIQGLRNTGELFF. The J gene is TRBJ2-2, the V gene TRBV19; a possible D gene is TRBD1 (5 bases). Germline V gene lookup returns CDR1 LNHDA and CDR2 SQIVND (reference sequence). Trimming removed 3 bases at V and 1 base at J, with 12 bases between. The length of the CDR3 is 16 residues. The full variable domain, in which reference TRBV19 and TRBJ2-2 provide the parts outside the CDR3, is DGGITQSPKYLFRKEGQNVTLSCEQNLNHDAMYWYRQDPGQGLRLIYYSQIVNDFQKGDIAEGYSVSREKKESFPLTVTSAQKNPTAFYLCASSIQGLRNTGELFFGEGSRLTVL.

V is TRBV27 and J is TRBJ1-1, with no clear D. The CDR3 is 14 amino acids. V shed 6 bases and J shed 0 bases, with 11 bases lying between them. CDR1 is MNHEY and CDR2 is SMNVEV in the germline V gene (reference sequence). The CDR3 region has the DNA TGTGCCAGCAGCTCCCCGGGTATGAACACTGAAGCTTTCTTT. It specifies CASSSPGMNTEAFF.

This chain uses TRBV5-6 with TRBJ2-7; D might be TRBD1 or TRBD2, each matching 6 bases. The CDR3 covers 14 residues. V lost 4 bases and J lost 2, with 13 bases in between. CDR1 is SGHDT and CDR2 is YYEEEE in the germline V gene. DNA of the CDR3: TGTGCCAGCAGCGTAGGGGGGCAGGCCTACGAGCAGTACTTC. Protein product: CASSVGGQAYEQYF.

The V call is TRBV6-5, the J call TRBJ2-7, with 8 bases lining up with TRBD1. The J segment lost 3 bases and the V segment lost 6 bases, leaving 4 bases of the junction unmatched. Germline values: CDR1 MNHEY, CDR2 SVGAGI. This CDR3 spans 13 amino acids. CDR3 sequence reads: CASRDRGYYEQYF. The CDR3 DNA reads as TGTGCCAGCAGAGACAGGGGTTACTACGAGCAGTACTTC.

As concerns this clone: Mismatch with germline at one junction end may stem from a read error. Written as DNA, the CDR3 is TGCGCCAGCAGTTTGGGGGGGCCCAAAAACATTCAGTACTTC. It codes for CASSLGGPKNIQYF. The V call is TRBV5-1, the J call TRBJ2-4, with D perhaps TRBD2 (7 bases). The CDR3 contains 14 residues. In germline, CDR1 is SGHRS, CDR2 YFSETQ.

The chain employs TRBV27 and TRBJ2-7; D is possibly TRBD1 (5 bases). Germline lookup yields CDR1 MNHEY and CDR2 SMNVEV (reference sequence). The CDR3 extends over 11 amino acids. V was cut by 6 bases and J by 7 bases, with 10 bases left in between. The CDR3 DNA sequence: TGTGCCAGCAGCTCCTCAGGGGAGCAGTACTTC. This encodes CASSSSGEQYF.

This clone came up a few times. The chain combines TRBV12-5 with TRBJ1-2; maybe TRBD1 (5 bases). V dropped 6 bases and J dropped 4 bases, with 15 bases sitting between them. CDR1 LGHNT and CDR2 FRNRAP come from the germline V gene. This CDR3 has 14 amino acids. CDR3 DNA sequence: TGTGCTAGTGGCCCCGGCAGGGAGACCTATGGCTACACCTTC. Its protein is CASGPGRETYGYTF.

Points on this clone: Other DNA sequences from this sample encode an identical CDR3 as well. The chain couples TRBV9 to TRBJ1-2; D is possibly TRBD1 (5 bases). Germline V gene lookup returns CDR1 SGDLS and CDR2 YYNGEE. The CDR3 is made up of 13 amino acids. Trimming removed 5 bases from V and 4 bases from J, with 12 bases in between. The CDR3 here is CASSPQGSYGYTF. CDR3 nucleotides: TGTGCCAGCAGTCCTCAGGGCTCCTATGGCTACACCTTC.

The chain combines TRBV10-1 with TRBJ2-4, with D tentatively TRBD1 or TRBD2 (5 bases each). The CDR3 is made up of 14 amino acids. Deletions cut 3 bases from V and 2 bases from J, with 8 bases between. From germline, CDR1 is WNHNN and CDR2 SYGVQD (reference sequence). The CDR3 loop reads CASSDGGTKNIQYF. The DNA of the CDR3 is TGCGCCAGCAGTGATGGGGGAACCAAAAACATTCAGTACTTC.

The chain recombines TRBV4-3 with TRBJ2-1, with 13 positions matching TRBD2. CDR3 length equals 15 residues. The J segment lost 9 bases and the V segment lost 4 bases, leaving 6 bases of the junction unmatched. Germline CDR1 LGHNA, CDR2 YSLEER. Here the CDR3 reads CASSPWTSGSGEQFF. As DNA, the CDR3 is TGCGCCAGCAGCCCCTGGACTAGCGGGAGTGGTGAGCAGTTCTTC.

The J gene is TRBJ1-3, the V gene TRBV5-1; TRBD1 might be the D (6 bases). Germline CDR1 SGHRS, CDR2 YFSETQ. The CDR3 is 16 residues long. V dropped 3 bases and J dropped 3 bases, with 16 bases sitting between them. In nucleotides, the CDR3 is TGCGCCAGCAGCTCCTCGACAGGAATACTTGGAAACACCATATATTTT. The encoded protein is CASSSSTGILGNTIYF.

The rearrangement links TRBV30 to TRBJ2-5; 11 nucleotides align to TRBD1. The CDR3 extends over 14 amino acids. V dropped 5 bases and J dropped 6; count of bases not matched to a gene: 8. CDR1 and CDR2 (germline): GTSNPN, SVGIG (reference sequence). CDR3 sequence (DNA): TGTGCCTGGGAAGGACAGGGGGCTGCAAAGACCCAGTACTTC. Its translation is CAWEGQGAAKTQYF.

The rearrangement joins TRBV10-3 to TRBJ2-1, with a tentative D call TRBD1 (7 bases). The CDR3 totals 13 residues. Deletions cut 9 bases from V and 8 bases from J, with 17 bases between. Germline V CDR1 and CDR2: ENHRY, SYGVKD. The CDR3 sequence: CAMRQGGEDEQFF. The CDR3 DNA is TGTGCCATGAGACAGGGCGGGGAAGATGAGCAGTTCTTC.

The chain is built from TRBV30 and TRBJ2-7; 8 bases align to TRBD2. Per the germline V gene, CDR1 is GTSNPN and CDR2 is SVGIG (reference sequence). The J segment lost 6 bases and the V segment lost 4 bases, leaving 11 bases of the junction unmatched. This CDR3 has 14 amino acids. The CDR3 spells CAWITGRANGEQYF. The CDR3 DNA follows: TGTGCCTGGATAACCGGGAGGGCCAATGGCGAGCAGTACTTC.